This TCR beta chain was documented in a study of T cell responses to AZD1222 COVID-19 vaccine. The CDR3 consists of 14 residues. V gave up 5 bases and J gave up 4 bases; unmatched junction bases: 5. Looked up from germline, CDR1 is MDHEN and CDR2 is SYDVKM. This table comes from immunoSEQ multiplex PCR, and its TCRdb copy is limited to in-frame clones, with some not included. The sample yields about 100,000 clones, around 87% seen once. Sequencing was performed on peripheral blood, taken on day 0 of MenACWY control vaccination. The TCR originated in an adult in good health. The rearrangement uses TRBV28 and TRBJ2-7, with TRBD1 identical over 10 bases. CDR3 DNA: TGTGCCAGCAGTCTACCGGGACAGGGGTACGAGCAGTACTTC. Amino acids: CASSLPGQGYEQYF.